Below, 18 T cell receptor beta chains from the same sample are listed, as sequenced in a study of Graves' ophthalmopathy and Graves' hyperthyroidism. The TCR beta CDR3 regions underwent amplification from RNA transcripts. Second-round multiplex PCR followed a first-round RT-PCR using HTBI primers. TCRdb used MiXCR to reprocess the multiplex PCR reads, holding one entry per CDR3 protein. Here the sample spans around 1,200,000 distinct CDR3 sequences, less than 45% being singletons. The sample consisted of peripheral blood or thyroid tissue (not recorded which). These receptors were obtained from an adult man with Graves' hyperthyroidism.

In the case of this clonotype: A much larger clone lies a single base off, so this may be a read error. J is TRBJ2-2 and V is TRBV2, with D tentatively TRBD2 (5 bases). Deletions cut 4 bases from V and 5 bases from J, with 8 bases between. There are 13 residues in the CDR3. The germline gives CDR1 SNHLY, CDR2 FYNNEI. CDR3 amino acids: CASSGRRTGELFF. For the CDR3, the DNA is TGTGCCAGCAGTGGACGGAGGACCGGGGAGCTGTTTTTT.

The J gene is TRBJ1-5, the V gene TRBV10-3; no definite D call. This CDR3 spans 15 amino acids. The V gene's germline CDR1 is ENHRY and CDR2 SYGVKD. Trimming took 4 bases from V and 0 from J, leaving 10 bases between them. The DNA of the CDR3 is TGTGCCATCAGTGGGTTGGGATATAGCAATCAGCCCCAGCATTTT. As protein: CAISGLGYSNQPQHF.

The gene calls are TRBV15 and TRBJ2-5; D is possibly TRBD2 (6 bases). Germline V gives CDR1 LNHNV, CDR2 YYDKDF (reference sequence). Deletions cut 0 bases from V and 1 base from J, with 9 bases between. CDR3 length: 15 amino acids. CDR3 in DNA: TGTGCCACCAGCAGAGATGGGGGGTCCCAAGAGACCCAGTACTTC. Its translation: CATSRDGGSQETQYF.

The chain employs TRBV25-1 and TRBJ1-6, with 10 nucleotides matching TRBD1. This CDR3 contains 16 residues. Germline values: CDR1 MGHDK, CDR2 SYGVNS. J lost 9 bases, V lost 7 bases, and 12 bases had no gene match. Written as DNA, the CDR3 is TGTGCCAGCAATCCCGACAGGGGGCGTAGGGGTTCACCCCTCCACTTT. It encodes CASNPDRGRRGSPLHF.

In regard to this clonotype: This likely comes from a read error, as the CDR3 has no conserved phenylalanine or tryptophan at its end. The V call is TRBV20-1, the J call TRBJ2-7, with unresolved D. V was pared by 1 base and J by 6 bases, with 13 bases between. The CDR3 runs 13 residues. Germline lookup yields CDR1 DFQATT and CDR2 SNEGSKA (reference sequence). CDR3 in amino acids: CSARGSAAREQYL. The CDR3 bases are TGCAGTGCTAGAGGGAGTGCGGCGCGCGAGCAGTACCTC.

The sample holds many counts of this clonotype. J is TRBJ2-7 and V is TRBV19; TRBD1 matches 7 bases. The germline CDR1 and CDR2 sequences are LNHDA and SQIVND (reference sequence). There are 15 residues in the CDR3. Unmatched junction bases numbered 12, after V lost 5 bases and J lost 5 bases. CDR3 residues: CASSLEDRRSNEQYF. CDR3 bases: TGTGCCAGTAGTCTCGAGGACAGGCGTTCAAACGAGCAGTACTTC.

This clonotype was recorded a few times. The chain links TRBV9 to TRBJ2-7, with TRBD1 matching 9 bases. The length of the CDR3 is 14 residues. J was trimmed by 5 bases and V by 2 bases; bases with no gene match: 5. Germline CDR1 SGDLS, CDR2 YYNGEE. CDR3 DNA: TGTGCCAGCAGCGTTGGGACAGGGAGCAACGAGCAGTACTTC. Its translation is CASSVGTGSNEQYF.

The gene calls are TRBV10-3 and TRBJ2-7, with 8 positions matching TRBD1. CDR3 length: 14 amino acids. CDR1 is ENHRY, CDR2 SYGVKD, per germline. The trim removed 10 bases at V and 3 bases at J, leaving 11 bases unmatched. CDR3 nucleotide sequence: TGTGCCAGCAGCCGGGACAGGTGGGACTACGAGCAGTACTTC. It encodes CASSRDRWDYEQYF.

J is TRBJ1-1 and V is TRBV10-3, with D hard to call. Germline V lookup: CDR1 ENHRY, CDR2 SYGVKD. There are 12 residues in the CDR3. Between the trimmed V and J ends, which lost 7 bases and 7 bases, there was a span of 13 bases. The CDR3 DNA reads as TGTGCCATCACCAACGATGACCGTGAAGCTTTCTTT. Its translation: CAITNDDREAFF.

This chain joins TRBV7-2 and TRBJ1-2; 9 bases are a match to TRBD1. V was clipped by 5 bases and J by 5 bases; unmatched bases: 9. Germline loops: CDR1 SGHTA, CDR2 FQGNSA. The CDR3 is 15 residues long. The CDR3 loop reads CASSVWWDREYGYTF. CDR3 in DNA: TGTGCCAGCAGCGTATGGTGGGACAGGGAATATGGCTACACCTTC.

The chain's CDR3 is CSVAPGFNTGELFF. The CDR3 coding sequence is TGCAGTGTTGCCCCGGGCTTTAACACCGGGGAGCTGTTTTTT. The chain employs TRBV20-1 and TRBJ2-2, with unresolved D. V was cut by 7 bases and J by 2 bases, with 14 bases left in between. From germline, CDR1 is DFQATT and CDR2 SNEGSKA (reference sequence). The CDR3 runs to 14 residues.

The V gene is TRBV11-2, the J gene TRBJ1-5; no clear D gene. V was pared by 6 bases and J by 6 bases, with 9 bases between. CDR3 length equals 12 residues. CDR1 is SGHAT, CDR2 FQNNGV, per germline. The CDR3 sequence: CASSRIFQPQHF. CDR3 in DNA: TGTGCCAGCAGTAGGATCTTTCAGCCCCAGCATTTT.

This clonotype was detected many times. The chain recombines TRBV7-9 with TRBJ2-7; TRBD1 is a possible D gene (5 bases). The V end was cut by 2 bases, the J end by 7 bases, with 6 bases between. CDR3 length: 11 residues. Germline CDR1 reads SEHNR; CDR2 reads FQNEAQ (reference sequence). The CDR3 nucleotides read TGTGCCAGCAGCTTACCAGGGGAGCAGTACTTC. As protein: CASSLPGEQYF.

This clonotype was detected only a few times. The chain carries TRBV12-3 or TRBV12-4 and TRBJ1-4; 9 bases line up with TRBD1. This CDR3 is 14 amino acids long. V gave up 6 bases and J gave up 7 bases; unmatched junction bases: 6. The CDR3 DNA is TGTGCCAGCAGCATGACAGGGGGTATTGAAAAACTGTTTTTT. Translation gives CASSMTGGIEKLFF.

This clonotype turned up a few times. This chain joins TRBV30 and TRBJ2-5; TRBD2 agrees at 13 bases. The junction had 5 bases not matched to a gene; V was cut back by 3 bases and J by 1 base. Germline V gives CDR1 GTSNPN, CDR2 SVGIG (reference sequence). This CDR3 spans 16 amino acids. The CDR3 here is CAWSPGLAGVQETQYF. The CDR3 coding sequence is TGTGCCTGGAGCCCCGGACTAGCGGGAGTCCAAGAGACCCAGTACTTC.

Concerning this clonotype itself: Since a much larger clone is just one base distant, this may be a read error. Since the CDR3 does not end with the conserved phenylalanine or tryptophan, this likely comes from a read error. The chain has TRBV24-1 and TRBJ2-2, with 9 bases fitting TRBD1. The CDR3 loop spans 14 amino acids. The ends lost 9 bases at V and 4 bases at J; junction bases unmatched: 5. CDR1 is KGHDR, CDR2 SFDVKD, per germline. CDR3 coding DNA: TGTGCCACCCGGGACAGGGTCGGCACCGGGGAGCTGTTTTCT. Translation: CATRDRVGTGELFS.

CDR3 loop: CSVEGTGRGGGELFF. CDR3 DNA sequence: TGCAGCGTTGAGGGGACAGGGAGGGGCGGAGGGGAGCTGTTTTTT. V gene TRBV29-1 combines with J gene TRBJ2-2, with 9 bases matching TRBD1. There are 15 residues in the CDR3. Germline CDR1 SQVTM, CDR2 ANQGSEA. Trimming removed 3 bases from V and 8 bases from J; junction bases left unmatched: 10.

The chain joins TRBV29-1 to TRBJ1-1, with 9 bases fitting TRBD1. Germline trimming cut 4 bases from V and 3 bases from J; bases unmatched to any gene: 6. The germline V gene has CDR1 SQVTM and CDR2 ANQGSEA. CDR3 length equals 14 residues. CDR3: CSVAGTGHYTEAFF. The CDR3 DNA reads as TGCAGCGTTGCCGGGACAGGGCATTACACTGAAGCTTTCTTT.